This T cell receptor (beta chain) is from a study of blood T cell repertoires in COVID-19. The sample holds one count of this clone. The CDR3 loop spans 14 amino acids. Germline V gene data show CDR1 as MGHRA and CDR2 as YSYEKL. The V end was cut by 1 base, the J end by 2 bases, with 9 bases between. The assay was immunoSEQ multiplex PCR, and TCRdb's table has in-frame clones only and misses some. The profile shows tens of thousands of clones, more than 75% of them singletons. V and J are TRBV4-1 and TRBJ2-7; D might be TRBD2 (5 bases). What was sequenced was peripheral blood. The receptor was isolated from a woman of 80 years or more with active COVID-19. CDR3 nucleotide sequence: TGCGCCAGCAGCCAAGGTGAGGGTCCCTACGAGCAGTACTTC. Translation gives CASSQGEGPYEQYF.